The 8 T cell receptor beta chains below all came from one sample that was sequenced in a study of blood T cell repertoires in COVID-19. TCRdb's copy holds only in-frame clones and misses some; the assay was immunoSEQ multiplex PCR. The sample includes fewer than 200,000 clones, more than 85% of them seen just once. The specimen was peripheral blood. These receptors came from an elderly woman with COVID-19, enrolled during active disease.

The chain employs TRBV7-2 and TRBJ1-1; no clear D gene. The germline V and J ends were trimmed by 7 bases and 6 bases, with 18 bases remaining between them. The CDR3 covers 14 residues. CDR1 and CDR2 (germline): SGHTA, FQGNSA. The CDR3 here is CASTQRRDGAEAFF. The CDR3 nucleotides are TGTGCCAGCACCCAGAGGAGGGATGGGGCTGAAGCTTTCTTT. Full variable domain (remainder filled in from reference TRBV7-2 and TRBJ1-1): GAGVSQSPSNKVTEKGKDVELRCDPISGHTALYWYRQSLGQGLEFLIYFQGNSAPDKSGLPSDRFSAERTGGSVSTLTIQRTQQEDSAVYLCASTQRRDGAEAFFGQGTRLTVV.

The chain employs TRBV5-4 and TRBJ2-7, with 7 bases that match TRBD1. J lost 5 bases, V lost 0 bases, and 11 bases had no gene match. In germline, CDR1 is SGHNT, CDR2 YYREEE (reference sequence). The CDR3 covers 16 residues. CDR3 nucleotide sequence: TGTGCCAGCAGCTTGGGCCCCAGGACAGGAGGTAACGAGCAGTACTTC. Its protein is CASSLGPRTGGNEQYF.

The rearrangement joins TRBV6-2 or TRBV6-3 to TRBJ1-5; 10 bases line up with TRBD1. CDR1 is MNHEY, CDR2 SVGEGT, per germline. This CDR3 spans 16 amino acids. The V gene end was trimmed by 2 bases and the J gene end by 5 bases; junction bases not matched to a gene: 6. The CDR3 region is CASSYGRDRGYQPQHF. The CDR3 bases are TGTGCCAGCAGTTACGGGCGGGACAGGGGTTATCAGCCCCAGCATTTT.

V gene TRBV4-2 combines with J gene TRBJ2-5, with D possibly being TRBD2 (7 bases). V dropped 4 bases and J dropped 6 bases, with 15 bases sitting between them. This CDR3 spans 14 amino acids. In germline, CDR1 is LGHNA, CDR2 YNFKEQ. The CDR3 DNA sequence: TGTGCCAGCAGCCCTCCGGGGGGCGCAAAGACCCAGTACTTC. This translates into CASSPPGGAKTQYF.

This sequence joins TRBV12-3 or TRBV12-4 and TRBJ1-1; 8 bases agree with TRBD1. There are 10 residues in the CDR3. After removal of 6 bases from V and 11 bases from J, the junction contained 2 bases not matched to a gene. As DNA, the CDR3 is TGTGCCAGCAGGGGACAGGCCGCTTTCTTT. Its protein is CASRGQAAFF.

The chain combines TRBV19 with TRBJ1-5; 7 positions match TRBD1. J gave up 3 bases and V 7 bases, and 6 bases lay outside the gene matches. This CDR3 contains 14 residues. Germline values: CDR1 LNHDA, CDR2 SQIVND (reference sequence). The DNA for the CDR3 is TGTGCCAGTACAAGCGACAGGGCCAATCAGCCCCAGCATTTT. This translates into CASTSDRANQPQHF.

This clone was counted a few times. CDR3 in DNA: TGTGCCAGCTCTCAACAAGAGACCCAGTACTTC. Encoded protein: CASSQQETQYF. The rearrangement joins TRBV18 to TRBJ2-5; no firm D call. From germline, CDR1 is KGHSH and CDR2 LQKENI. The CDR3 is made up of 11 amino acids. Trimming took off 6 bases at V and 2 bases at J, with 4 bases between the two ends.

The gene calls are TRBV2 and TRBJ1-2; TRBD1 might be the D (5 bases). V lost 10 bases and J lost 0, with 15 bases in between. The CDR3 has 14 amino acids. Germline assignment: CDR1 SNHLY and CDR2 FYNNEI. This CDR3 is CATVFDRANYGYTF. In DNA form, the CDR3 reads TGTGCCACCGTATTTGACAGAGCTAACTATGGCTACACCTTC.